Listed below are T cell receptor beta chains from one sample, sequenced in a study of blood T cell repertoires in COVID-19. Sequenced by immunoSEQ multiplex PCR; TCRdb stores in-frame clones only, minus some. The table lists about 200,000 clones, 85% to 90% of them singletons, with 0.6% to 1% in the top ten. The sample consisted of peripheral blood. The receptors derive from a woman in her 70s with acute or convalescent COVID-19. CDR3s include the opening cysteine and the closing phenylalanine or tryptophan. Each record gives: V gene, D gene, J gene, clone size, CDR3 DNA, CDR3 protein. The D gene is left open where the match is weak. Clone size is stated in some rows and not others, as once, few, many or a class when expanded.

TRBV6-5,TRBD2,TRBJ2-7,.,TGTGCCAGCAGCCTTAGCGGGGGGTCCTACGAGCAGTACTTC,CASSLSGGSYEQYF
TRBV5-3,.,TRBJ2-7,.,TGTGCCAGAAGCCCGGGGCAGGGGAACGAGCAGTACTTC,CARSPGQGNEQYF
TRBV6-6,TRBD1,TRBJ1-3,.,TGTGCCAGCAGTCGACCTACAGGGGGGAGAGGAAACACCATATATTTT,CASSRPTGGRGNTIYF
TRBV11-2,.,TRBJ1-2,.,TGTGCCAGCAGCTTAGAAGGGAGTGGCTACACCTTC,CASSLEGSGYTF
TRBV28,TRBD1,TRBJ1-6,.,TGTGCCAGCAGTATAACCGGGACAGGGTTTTCACCCCTCCACTTT,CASSITGTGFSPLHF
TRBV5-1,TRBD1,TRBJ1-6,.,TGCGCCAGCAGCATATCGGGACAGGGGAATTCACCCCTCCACTTT,CASSISGQGNSPLHF
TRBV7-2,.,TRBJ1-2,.,TGTGCCAGCAGCTTACCTTTACAGGGAGATGGCTACACCTTC,CASSLPLQGDGYTF
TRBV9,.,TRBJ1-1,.,TGTGCCAGCAGCGTAGGGGGCAGGCTGAACACTGAAGCTTTCTTT,CASSVGGRLNTEAFF
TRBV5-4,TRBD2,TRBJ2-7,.,TGTGCCAGCAGCTTTCCCGGGACTAGCGGGAGCTCCTACGAGCAGTACTTC,CASSFPGTSGSSYEQYF
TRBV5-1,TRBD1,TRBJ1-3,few,TGCGCCAGCAGCCCGGGACAGTGGCCCATATATTTT,CASSPGQWPIYF
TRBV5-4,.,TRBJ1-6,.,TGTGCCAGCAGCTTGCGGGAAAATAATTCACCCCTCCACTTT,CASSLRENNSPLHF
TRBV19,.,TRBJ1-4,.,TGTGCCAGTAGTGCTCCGGGTAAAGGTCGGCATGAAAAACTGTTTTTT,CASSAPGKGRHEKLFF
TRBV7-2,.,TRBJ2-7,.,TGTGCCAGCAGCTTAGGGTTAGCCTGGTCCGAGCAGTACTTC,CASSLGLAWSEQYF
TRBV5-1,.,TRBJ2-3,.,TGCGCCAGCAGTTTTCTGGCGGGAAACGCAGATACGCAGTATTTT,CASSFLAGNADTQYF
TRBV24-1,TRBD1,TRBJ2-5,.,TGTGCCACCAGTGGTACCGGGACAGGAAAAGAGACCCAGTACTTC,CATSGTGTGKETQYF
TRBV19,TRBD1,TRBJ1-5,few,TGTGCCAGTAGTCTCCCGACAGGGGATAGCAATCAGCCCCAGCATTTT,CASSLPTGDSNQPQHF
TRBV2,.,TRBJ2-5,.,TGTGCCAGCAGTGGTAATCTACAAGAGACCCAGTACTTC,CASSGNLQETQYF
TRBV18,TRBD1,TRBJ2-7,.,TGTGCCAGCTCACCACCGGGACAGGGATACGAGCAGTACTTC,CASSPPGQGYEQYF
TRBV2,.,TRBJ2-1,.,TGTGCCAGCAGTGAATTGCAGAGAGCGGGTGAGCAGTTCTTC,CASSELQRAGEQFF
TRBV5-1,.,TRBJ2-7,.,TGCGCCAGCACCAGAACACCGGACAGATCCTACGAGCAGTACTTC,CASTRTPDRSYEQYF
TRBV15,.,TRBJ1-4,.,TGTGCCACCAGCGGCTCCAGGGCCCTTAATGAAAAACTGTTTTTT,CATSGSRALNEKLFF
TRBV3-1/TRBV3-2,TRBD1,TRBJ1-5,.,TGTGCCAGCAGCCAGGGGACAGAGTATAGCAATCAGCCCCAGCATTTT,CASSQGTEYSNQPQHF
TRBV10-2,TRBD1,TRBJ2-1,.,TGCGCCAGCAGTGAGTCAACCGGACAGGGCGTTGGTTCCTACAATGAGCAGTTCTTC,CASSESTGQGVGSYNEQFF
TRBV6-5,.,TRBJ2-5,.,TGTGCCAGCAGTTATGGGGTAGCGAAGGTTGAGACCCAGTACTTC,CASSYGVAKVETQYF
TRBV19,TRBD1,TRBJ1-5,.,TGTGCCAGTAGTATCGTGGGCAGGGGGTCTGGTCAGCCCCAGCATTTT,CASSIVGRGSGQPQHF
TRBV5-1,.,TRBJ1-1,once,TGCGCCAGCAGCTTGGCCGGGGGGTATGAAGCTTTCTTT,CASSLAGGYEAFF
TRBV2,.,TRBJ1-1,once,TGTGCCAGCACCGAGCAGGGAAACACTGAAGCTTTCTTT,CASTEQGNTEAFF
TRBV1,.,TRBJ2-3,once,TGCACCAGCAGCCAAGGAGATCGGGAGCCGAGCTACACAGATACGCAGTATTTT,CTSSQGDREPSYTDTQYF
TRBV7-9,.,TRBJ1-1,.,TGTGCCAGCAGCCCGACTTTCATGAACACTGAAGCTTTCTTT,CASSPTFMNTEAFF
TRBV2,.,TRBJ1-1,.,TGTGCCAGCAATTTAAACAGGGTCGGCACTGAAGCTTTCTTT,CASNLNRVGTEAFF
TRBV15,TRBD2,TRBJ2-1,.,TGTGCCACCAGCAGAGCCCCCGGTGGGACTAGCGGGACCCCTGACAATGAGCAGTTCTTC,CATSRAPGGTSGTPDNEQFF
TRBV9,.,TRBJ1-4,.,TGTGCCAGCAGCGTTAATCCTGACAGTCGAAATGAAAAACTGTTTTTT,CASSVNPDSRNEKLFF
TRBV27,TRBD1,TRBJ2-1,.,TGTGCCAGCAGTTTGACAGGGAGCAATGAGCAGTTCTTC,CASSLTGSNEQFF
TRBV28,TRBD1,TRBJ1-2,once,TGTGCCAGCAGTCTGCCTAGGGGACAGGGGGCGAAGGGCTACACCTTC,CASSLPRGQGAKGYTF
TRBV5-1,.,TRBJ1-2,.,TGCGCCAGCAGCAGCTCCGGGTCAACAGGCTACACCTTC,CASSSSGSTGYTF
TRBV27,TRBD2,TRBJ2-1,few,TGTGCCAGCAGTTTACGAGGACTAGCGAGAGGCAATGAGCAGTTCTTC,CASSLRGLARGNEQFF
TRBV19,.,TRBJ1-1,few,TGTGCCAGTATTAGTGGGGGCCGGGGGAACACTGAAGCTTTCTTT,CASISGGRGNTEAFF
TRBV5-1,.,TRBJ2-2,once,TGCGCCAGCAGTTTAGGGGTGAACACCGGGGAGCTGTTTTTT,CASSLGVNTGELFF
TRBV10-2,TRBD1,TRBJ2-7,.,TGCGCCAGCAGGAGGGGGACAGGGGGCGCGGGCTCCTACGAGCAGTACTTC,CASRRGTGGAGSYEQYF
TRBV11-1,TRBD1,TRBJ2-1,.,TGTGCCAGCAGTACCGGGACAGGGGCCTACAATGAGCAGTTCTTC,CASSTGTGAYNEQFF
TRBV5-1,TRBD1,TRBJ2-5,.,TGCGCCAGCAGCTTGGGCAGACAGGGTGTCCAAGAGACCCAGTACTTC,CASSLGRQGVQETQYF
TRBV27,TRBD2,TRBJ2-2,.,TGTGCCAGCAGTAAGGGACTAGCGGGAGGGCCCGGCACCGGGGAGCTGTTTTTT,CASSKGLAGGPGTGELFF
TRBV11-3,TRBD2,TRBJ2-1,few,TGTGCCAGCAGTTTTACTTCGACTAGCGGGAGAAATGAGCAGTTCTTC,CASSFTSTSGRNEQFF
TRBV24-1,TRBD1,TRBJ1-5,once,TGTGCCACCAGTGAGGCCGGGACAGGGCTCTATCAGCCCCAGCATTTT,CATSEAGTGLYQPQHF